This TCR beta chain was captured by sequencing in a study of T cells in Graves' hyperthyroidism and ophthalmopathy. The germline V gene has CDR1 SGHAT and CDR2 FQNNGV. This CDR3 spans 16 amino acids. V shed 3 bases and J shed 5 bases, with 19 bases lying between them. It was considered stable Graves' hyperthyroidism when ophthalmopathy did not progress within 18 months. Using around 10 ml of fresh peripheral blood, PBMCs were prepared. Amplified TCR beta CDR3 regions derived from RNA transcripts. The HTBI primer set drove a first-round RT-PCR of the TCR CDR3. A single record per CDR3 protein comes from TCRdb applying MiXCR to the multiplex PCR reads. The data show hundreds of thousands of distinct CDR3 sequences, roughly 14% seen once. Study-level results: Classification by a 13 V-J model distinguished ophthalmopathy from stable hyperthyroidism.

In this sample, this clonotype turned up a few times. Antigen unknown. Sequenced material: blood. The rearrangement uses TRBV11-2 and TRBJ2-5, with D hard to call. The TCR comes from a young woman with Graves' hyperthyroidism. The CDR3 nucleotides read TGTGCCAGCAGCTTCAGGCTACCGGACGGTTTGGAGACCCAGTACTTC. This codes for CASSFRLPDGLETQYF.